The present entry profiles one T cell receptor beta chain with its context. This entry comes from a study of T cells after yellow fever vaccination. TCRdb independently ran MiXCR on the 5' RACE reads; one entry per CDR3 protein. Altogether 20,000 to 30,000 distinct CDR3 sequences are present, around 5.5% being singletons, with the ten largest covering approximately 12%. Germline loops: CDR1 LGHDT, CDR2 YNNKEL (reference sequence). The CDR3 loop spans 14 amino acids. V was shortened by 2 bases and J by 6 bases, with 8 bases between the two germline ends. The sequence derives from a young man who received the YFV17D yellow fever vaccine. The rearrangement uses TRBV3-1 and TRBJ1-6; D ambiguous. Material: PBMCs, either bulk or a sorted T-cell subset (CD4+, CD8+, memory, or dextramer-sorted; not recorded which), obtained 15 days after the yellow fever booster vaccination. For the CDR3, the DNA is TGTGCCAGCAGCCAAAGAGGCGGTAATTCACCCCTCCACTTT. Protein product: CASSQRGGNSPLHF.